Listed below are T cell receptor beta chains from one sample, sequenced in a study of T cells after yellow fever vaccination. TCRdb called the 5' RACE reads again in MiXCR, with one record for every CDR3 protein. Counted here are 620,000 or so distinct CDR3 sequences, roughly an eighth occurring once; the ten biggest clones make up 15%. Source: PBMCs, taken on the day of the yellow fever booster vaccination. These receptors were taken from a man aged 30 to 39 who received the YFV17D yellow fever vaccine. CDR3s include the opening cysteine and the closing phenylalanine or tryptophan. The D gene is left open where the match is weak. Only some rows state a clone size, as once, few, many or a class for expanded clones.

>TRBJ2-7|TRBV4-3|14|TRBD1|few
CASSDGTGGHEQYF
TGCGCCAGCAGCGACGGGACAGGGGGTCACGAGCAGTACTTC
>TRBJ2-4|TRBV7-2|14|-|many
CASSLAQPRNIQYF
TGTGCCAGCAGCTTAGCGCAGCCGAGGAACATTCAGTACTTC
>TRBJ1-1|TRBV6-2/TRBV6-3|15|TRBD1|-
CASRHRGGQNTEAFF
TGTGCCAGCAGACACAGGGGGGGACAGAACACTGAAGCTTTCTTT
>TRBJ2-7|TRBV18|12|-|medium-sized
CASSPTGYEQYF
TGTGCCAGCAGCCCTACAGGGTACGAGCAGTACTTC
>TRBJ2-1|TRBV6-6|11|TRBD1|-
CASSIGTGEFF
TGTGCCAGCAGCATTGGGACAGGGGAGTTCTTC
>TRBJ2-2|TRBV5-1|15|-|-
CASSVGTSNTGELFF
TGCGCCAGCAGCGTGGGGACATCGAACACCGGGGAGCTGTTTTTT
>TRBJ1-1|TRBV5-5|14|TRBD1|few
CASSLLRQGTEAFF
TGTGCCAGCAGCTTACTCCGACAGGGCACTGAAGCTTTCTTT
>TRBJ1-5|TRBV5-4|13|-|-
CASSPNPNQPQHF
TGTGCCAGCAGCCCGAACCCAAATCAGCCCCAGCATTTT
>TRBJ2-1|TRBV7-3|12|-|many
CASSPHPGEQFF
TGTGCCAGCAGCCCACACCCCGGGGAGCAGTTCTTC
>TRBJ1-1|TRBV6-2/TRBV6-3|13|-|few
CASRSRGPAEAFF
TGTGCCAGCAGATCGCGGGGTCCGGCTGAAGCTTTCTTT
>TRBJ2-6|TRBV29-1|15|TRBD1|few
CTRGTGSSGANVLTF
TGTACAAGGGGGACAGGAAGCTCTGGGGCCAACGTCCTGACTTTC
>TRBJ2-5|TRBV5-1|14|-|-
CASSLRQGIETQYF
TGCGCCAGCAGCTTGCGTCAGGGTATCGAGACCCAGTACTTC
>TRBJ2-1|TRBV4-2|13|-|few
CASTHLSGNEQFF
TGTGCCAGCACCCACCTATCGGGGAATGAGCAGTTCTTC
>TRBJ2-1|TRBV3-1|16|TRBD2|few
CASSRTAGGRYNEQFF
TGTGCCAGCAGCCGAACAGCGGGAGGAAGGTACAATGAGCAGTTCTTC
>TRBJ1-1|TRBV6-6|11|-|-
CASSPPGPNLF
TGTGCCAGCAGTCCCCCGGGACCTAACCTTTTT
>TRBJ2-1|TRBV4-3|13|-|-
CASSQDRDNEQFF
TGCGCCAGCAGCCAAGATAGGGACAATGAGCAGTTCTTC
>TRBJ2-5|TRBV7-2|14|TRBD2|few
CASGPGLAVETQYF
TGTGCCAGCGGACCGGGACTAGCGGTCGAGACCCAGTACTTC
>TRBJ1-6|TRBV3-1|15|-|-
CASSQARGYNSPLHF
TGTGCCAGCAGCCAAGCCAGGGGTTATAATTCACCCCTCCACTTT
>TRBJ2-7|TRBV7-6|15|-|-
CASSFPGTGAYEQYF
TGTGCCAGCAGCTTTCCGGGGACTGGGGCTTACGAGCAGTACTTC
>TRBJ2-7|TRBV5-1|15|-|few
CASSLVVPKVDEQYF
TGCGCCAGCAGCTTGGTCGTCCCCAAGGTGGACGAGCAGTACTTC
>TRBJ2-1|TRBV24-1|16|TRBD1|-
CATSESSGTVFNEQFF
TGTGCCACCAGTGAATCATCCGGGACAGTCTTCAATGAGCAGTTCTTC
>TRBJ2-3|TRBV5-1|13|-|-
CASSAESADTQYF
TGCGCCAGCAGCGCCGAGTCGGCAGATACGCAGTATTTT
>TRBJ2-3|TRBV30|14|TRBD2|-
CACTSGTITDTQYF
TGTGCCTGTACTAGCGGGACTATCACAGATACGCAGTATTTT
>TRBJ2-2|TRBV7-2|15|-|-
CASSLRRDLPGELFF
TGTGCCAGCAGCTTACGGCGGGACCTGCCCGGGGAGCTGTTTTTT
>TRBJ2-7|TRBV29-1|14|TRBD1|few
CSVLLTGSVYEQYF
TGCAGCGTCCTCTTGACAGGGTCGGTCTACGAGCAGTACTTC
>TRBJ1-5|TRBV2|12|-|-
CASDSGNQPQHF
TGTGCCAGCGATTCGGGCAATCAGCCCCAGCATTTT
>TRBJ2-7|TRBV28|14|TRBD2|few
CASRVAGVGYEQYF
TGTGCCAGCAGGGTAGCGGGAGTAGGCTACGAGCAGTACTTC
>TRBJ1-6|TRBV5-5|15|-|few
CASSLPGGELSPLHF
TGTGCCAGCAGCTTGCCCGGGGGCGAATTGTCACCCCTCCACTTT
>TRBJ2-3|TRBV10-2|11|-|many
CASSEVDTQYF
TGCGCCAGCAGTGAGGTAGATACGCAGTATTTT
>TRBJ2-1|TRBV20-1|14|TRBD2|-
CSAETSGSQDEQFF
TGCAGTGCTGAGACTAGCGGGAGTCAAGATGAGCAGTTCTTC
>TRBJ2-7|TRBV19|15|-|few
CASSIAGKGTYEQYF
TGTGCCAGTAGTATTGCGGGAAAAGGGACCTACGAGCAGTACTTC
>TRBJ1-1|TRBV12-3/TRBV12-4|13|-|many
CASSTDVNTEAFF
TGTGCCAGCAGTACAGACGTTAACACTGAAGCTTTCTTT